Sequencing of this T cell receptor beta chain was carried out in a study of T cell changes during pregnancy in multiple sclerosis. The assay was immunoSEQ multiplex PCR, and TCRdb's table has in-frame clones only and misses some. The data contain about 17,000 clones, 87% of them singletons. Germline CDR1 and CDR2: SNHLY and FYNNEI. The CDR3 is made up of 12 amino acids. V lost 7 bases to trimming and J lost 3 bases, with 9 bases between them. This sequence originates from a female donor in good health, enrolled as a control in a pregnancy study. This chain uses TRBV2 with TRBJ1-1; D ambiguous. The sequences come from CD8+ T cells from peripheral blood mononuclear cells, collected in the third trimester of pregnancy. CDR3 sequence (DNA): TGTGCCAGCAAGCGGGCTGACACTGAAGCTTTCTTT. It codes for CASKRADTEAFF.